This T cell receptor beta chain comes out of a study of blood T cell repertoires in COVID-19. About the study: The study drew acute and convalescent COVID-19 samples from the United States, Italy and Spain. In each case, the material was cDNA or gDNA derived from T cells, B-cell-depleted T cells, or PBMCs.

Authors' processing steps: Counts of nucleated cells, estimated from reference gene primer amplification, were obtained. The protocol was immunoSEQ multiplex PCR, while the TCRdb copy is restricted to in-frame clones and leaves out a portion. V, J and clone size reflect that table, while D and trimming were determined from the DNA. Of tens of thousands of clones in the sample, 81% are singletons; the top ten hold around 28%. CDR3 length: 15 amino acids. Trimming took off 2 bases at V and 10 bases at J, with 19 bases between the two ends. CDR1 SGHTA and CDR2 FQGNSA come from the germline V gene. The chain has TRBV7-2 and TRBJ2-3; possible D gene TRBD2, 6 bases. Sequencing used peripheral blood. The TCR originated in an older man with active or convalescent COVID-19. The CDR3 protein is CASSLMVSAGWAQYF. In nucleotides, the CDR3 is TGTGCCAGCAGCTTAATGGTCTCGGCGGGATGGGCGCAGTATTTT.